The entry below gives a single T cell receptor beta chain sequence along with its context. This sample stems from a study of T cells in Graves' hyperthyroidism and ophthalmopathy. The source material, RNA transcripts, was used to amplify TCR beta CDR3 regions. Carried out on the TCR CDR3, a first-round RT-PCR used the HTBI primer set. Using its own MiXCR run on the multiplex PCR reads, TCRdb lists one record per CDR3 protein. Here the sample spans 490,000 or so distinct CDR3 sequences, 15% to 20% being singletons. J gave up 3 bases and V 3 bases, and 8 bases lay outside the gene matches. From germline, CDR1 is MNHNS and CDR2 SASEGT. There are 16 residues in the CDR3.

J is TRBJ2-3 and V is TRBV6-1, with 8 bases matching TRBD2. Sequencing was done on a sample of blood. The TCR originated in a woman aged 30 to 39 with Graves' ophthalmopathy. CDR3 sequence reads: CASSEGSGSLTDTQYF. The CDR3 coding sequence is TGTGCCAGCAGTGAGGGAAGCGGGAGCCTAACAGATACGCAGTATTTT.